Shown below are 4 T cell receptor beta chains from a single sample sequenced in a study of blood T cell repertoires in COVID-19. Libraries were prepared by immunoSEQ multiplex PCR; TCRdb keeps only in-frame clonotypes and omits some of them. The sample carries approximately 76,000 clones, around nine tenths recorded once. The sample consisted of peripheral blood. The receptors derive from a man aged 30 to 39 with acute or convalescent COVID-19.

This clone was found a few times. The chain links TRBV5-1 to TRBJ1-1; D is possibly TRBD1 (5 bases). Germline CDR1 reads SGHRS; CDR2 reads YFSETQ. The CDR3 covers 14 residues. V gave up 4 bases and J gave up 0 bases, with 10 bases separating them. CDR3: CASSPTVMNTEAFF. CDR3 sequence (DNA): TGCGCCAGCAGCCCGACAGTGATGAACACTGAAGCTTTCTTT.

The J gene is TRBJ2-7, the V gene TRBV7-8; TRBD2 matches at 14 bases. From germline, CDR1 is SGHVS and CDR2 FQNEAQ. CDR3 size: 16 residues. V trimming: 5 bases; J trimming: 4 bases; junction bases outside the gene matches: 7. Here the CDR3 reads CASSPRTSGRSYEQYF. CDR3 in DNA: TGTGCCAGCAGCCCCCGGACTAGCGGGAGGAGTTACGAGCAGTACTTC.

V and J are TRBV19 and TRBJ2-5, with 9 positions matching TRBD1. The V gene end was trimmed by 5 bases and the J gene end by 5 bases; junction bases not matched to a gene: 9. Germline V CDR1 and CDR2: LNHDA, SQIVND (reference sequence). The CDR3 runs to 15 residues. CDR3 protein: CASSRTGAGRETQYF. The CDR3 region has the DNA TGTGCCAGTAGTCGGACAGGGGCCGGCCGGGAGACCCAGTACTTC.

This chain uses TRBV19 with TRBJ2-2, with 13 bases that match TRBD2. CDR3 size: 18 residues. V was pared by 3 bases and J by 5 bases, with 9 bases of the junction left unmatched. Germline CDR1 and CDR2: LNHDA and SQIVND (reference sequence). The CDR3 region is CASSIQLAGGPGTGELFF. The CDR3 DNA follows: TGTGCCAGTAGTATTCAACTAGCGGGAGGGCCGGGGACCGGGGAGCTGTTTTTT.